What follows is one T cell receptor (beta chain) and its context. Antigen specificity is unknown. Profiling relied on immunoSEQ multiplex PCR, and the TCRdb table lists in-frame clones only, not all of them. This table holds approximately 34,000 clones, 84% found once. This sample was taken from a study of monozygotic twins with cystic fibrosis. Study-wide background: Library input was 3 to 3.5 micrograms of fragmented DNA, with 15 PCR cycles. Findings and caveats of the study: Unrelated CF individuals shared fewer identical clonotypes than monozygotic CF twins. Co-twins had the most similar V usage for 13 of 16 pairs, J for 8. Median Simpson clonality of 0.0095 suggested naive T cells predominated.

V was clipped by 0 bases and J by 2 bases, with 9 bases between them. CDR3 length: 14 residues. The germline gives CDR1 SGHDT, CDR2 YYEEEE. The receptor was derived from a girl aged 2 to 10 with cystic fibrosis. The sequenced sample consisted of blood. The chain employs TRBV5-6 and TRBJ2-7; D not resolved. CDR3 protein: CASSLVGPTYEQYF. In nucleotides, the CDR3 is TGTGCCAGCAGCTTGGTCGGCCCAACCTACGAGCAGTACTTC. Variable domain in full (rest from reference TRBV5-6 and TRBJ2-7): DAGVTQSPTHLIKTRGQQVTLRCSPKSGHDTVSWYQQALGQGPQFIFQYYEEEERQRGNFPDRFSGHQFPNYSSELNVNALLLGDSALYLCASSLVGPTYEQYFGPGTRLTVT.